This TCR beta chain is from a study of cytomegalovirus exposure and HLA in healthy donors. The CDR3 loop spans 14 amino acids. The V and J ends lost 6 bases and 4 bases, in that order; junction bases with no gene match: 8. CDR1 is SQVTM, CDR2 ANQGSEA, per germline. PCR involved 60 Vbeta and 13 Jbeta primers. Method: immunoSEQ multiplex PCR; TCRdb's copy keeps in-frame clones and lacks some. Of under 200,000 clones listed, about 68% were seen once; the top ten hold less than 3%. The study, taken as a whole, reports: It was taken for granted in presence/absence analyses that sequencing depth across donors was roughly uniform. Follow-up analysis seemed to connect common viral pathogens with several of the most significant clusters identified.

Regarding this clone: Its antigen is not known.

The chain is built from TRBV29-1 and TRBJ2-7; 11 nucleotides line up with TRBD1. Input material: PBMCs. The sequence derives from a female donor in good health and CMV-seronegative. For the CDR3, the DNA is TGCAGCGTCCCCGGACAGGGGGCTGGGTACGAGCAGTACTTC. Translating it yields CSVPGQGAGYEQYF.